This TCR beta chain appears in the sequencing data of a study of T cells expressing NK-cell markers. Study-wide context: Each TCR beta repertoire originated in sorted T cells that were CD3+CD56+NKG2C+, CD3+CD56+NKG2C- or CD3+CD56-NKG2C+.

Reprocessing the 5' RACE reads, TCRdb reports a single entry for every CDR3 protein and omits DNA. This sample contains some 190,000 distinct CDR3 sequences. This CDR3 comprises 14 residues. Germline loops: CDR1 MNHEY, CDR2 SMNVEV (reference sequence). Sequenced input: blood T cells: a sorted CD56 or NKG2C T cell subset, CD4+ or CD8+ T cells, or bulk PBMC T cells (not recorded which). V and J are TRBV27 and TRBJ2-2. The clonotype comes from a man aged 18-75 years in good health. Here the CDR3 reads CASGNPRFAGELFF.